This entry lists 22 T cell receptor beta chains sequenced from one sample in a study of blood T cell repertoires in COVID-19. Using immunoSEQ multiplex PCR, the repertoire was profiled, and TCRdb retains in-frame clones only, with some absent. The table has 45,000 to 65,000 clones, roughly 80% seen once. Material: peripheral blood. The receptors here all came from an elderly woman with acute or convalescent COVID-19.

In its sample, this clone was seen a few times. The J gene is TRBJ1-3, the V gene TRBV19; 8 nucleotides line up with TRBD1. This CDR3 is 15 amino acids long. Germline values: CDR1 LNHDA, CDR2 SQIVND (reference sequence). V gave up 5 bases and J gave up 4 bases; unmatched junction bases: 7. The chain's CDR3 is CASSLQGESGNTIYF. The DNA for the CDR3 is TGTGCCAGTAGTCTACAGGGGGAGTCGGGAAACACCATATATTTT.

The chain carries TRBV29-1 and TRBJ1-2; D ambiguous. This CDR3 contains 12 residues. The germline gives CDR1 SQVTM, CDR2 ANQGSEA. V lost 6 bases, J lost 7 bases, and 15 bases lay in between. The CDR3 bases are TGCAGCGTCTCGGGGTTTAAGGGTGGCTACACCTTC. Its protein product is CSVSGFKGGYTF. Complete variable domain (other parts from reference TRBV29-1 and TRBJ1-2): SAVISQKPSRDICQRGTSLTIQCQVDSQVTMMFWYRQQPGQSLTLIATANQGSEATYESGFVIDKFPISRPNLTFSTLTVSNMSPEDSSIYLCSVSGFKGGYTFGSGTRLTVV.

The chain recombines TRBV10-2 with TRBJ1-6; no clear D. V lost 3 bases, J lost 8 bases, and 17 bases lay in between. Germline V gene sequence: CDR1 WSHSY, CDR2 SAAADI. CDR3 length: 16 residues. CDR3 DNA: TGCGCCAGCAGTGATCACCGCTACTATCATGATTCACCCCTCCACTTT. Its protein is CASSDHRYYHDSPLHF.

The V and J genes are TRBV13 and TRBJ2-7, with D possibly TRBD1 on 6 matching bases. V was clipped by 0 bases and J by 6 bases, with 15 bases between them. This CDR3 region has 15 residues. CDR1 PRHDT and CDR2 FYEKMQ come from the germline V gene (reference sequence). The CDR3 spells CASSLGGRGGGEQYF. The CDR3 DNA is TGTGCCAGCAGCTTAGGAGGCAGGGGCGGTGGCGAGCAGTACTTC.

CDR3 amino acids: CASRPSTGTSNEKLFF. The DNA for the CDR3 is TGTGCCAGTCGTCCCTCCACCGGGACTTCTAATGAAAAACTGTTTTTT. This chain links TRBV19 with TRBJ1-4; D is perhaps TRBD1 (5 bases). Trimming took 8 bases from V and 3 from J, leaving 19 bases between them. The CDR3 is 16 residues long. CDR1 is LNHDA and CDR2 is SQIVND in the germline V gene (reference sequence). The variable domain in full, with the rest retrieved from reference TRBV19 and TRBJ1-4, is DGGITQSPKYLFRKEGQNVTLSCEQNLNHDAMYWYRQDPGQGLRLIYYSQIVNDFQKGDIAEGYSVSREKKESFPLTVTSAQKNPTAFYLCASRPSTGTSNEKLFFGSGTQLSVL.

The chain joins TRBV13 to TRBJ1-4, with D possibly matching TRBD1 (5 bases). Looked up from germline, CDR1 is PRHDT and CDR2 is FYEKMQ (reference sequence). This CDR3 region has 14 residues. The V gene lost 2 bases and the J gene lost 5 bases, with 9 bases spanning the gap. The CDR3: CASSLWGKNEKLFF. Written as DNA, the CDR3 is TGTGCCAGCAGCTTATGGGGCAAGAATGAAAAACTGTTTTTT.

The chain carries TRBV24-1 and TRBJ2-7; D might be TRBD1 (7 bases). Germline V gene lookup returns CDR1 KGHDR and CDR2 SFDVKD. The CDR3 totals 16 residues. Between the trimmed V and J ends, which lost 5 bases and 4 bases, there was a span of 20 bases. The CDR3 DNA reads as TGTGCCACCAGTGCCCCCCAGGGGGGTGGTTGTTACGAGCAGTACTTC. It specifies CATSAPQGGGCYEQYF.

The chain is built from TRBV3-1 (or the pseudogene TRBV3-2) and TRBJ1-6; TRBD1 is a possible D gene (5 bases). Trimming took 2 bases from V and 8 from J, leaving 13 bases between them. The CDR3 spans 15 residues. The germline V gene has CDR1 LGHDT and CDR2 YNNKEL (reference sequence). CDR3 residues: CASSQFPGGDSPLHF. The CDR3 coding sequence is TGTGCCAGCAGCCAATTCCCGGGGGGAGATTCACCCCTCCACTTT.

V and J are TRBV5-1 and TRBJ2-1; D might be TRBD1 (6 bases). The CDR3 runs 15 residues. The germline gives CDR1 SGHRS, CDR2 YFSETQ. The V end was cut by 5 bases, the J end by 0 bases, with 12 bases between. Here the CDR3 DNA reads TGCGCCAGCAGGTTTCAGGGGAGCTCCTACAATGAGCAGTTCTTC. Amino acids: CASRFQGSSYNEQFF.

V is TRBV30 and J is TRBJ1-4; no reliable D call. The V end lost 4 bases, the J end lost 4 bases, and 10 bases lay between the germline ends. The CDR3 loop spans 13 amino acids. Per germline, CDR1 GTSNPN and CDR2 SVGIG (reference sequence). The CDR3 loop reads CAWTGIYNEKLFF. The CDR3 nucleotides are TGTGCCTGGACGGGGATTTATAATGAAAAACTGTTTTTT.

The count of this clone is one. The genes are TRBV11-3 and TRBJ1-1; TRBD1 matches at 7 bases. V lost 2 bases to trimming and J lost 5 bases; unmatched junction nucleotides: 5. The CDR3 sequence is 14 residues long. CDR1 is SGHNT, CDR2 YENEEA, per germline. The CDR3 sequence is CASSLLQGQTEAFF. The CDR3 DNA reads TGTGCCAGCAGCTTATTACAGGGACAGACTGAAGCTTTCTTT.

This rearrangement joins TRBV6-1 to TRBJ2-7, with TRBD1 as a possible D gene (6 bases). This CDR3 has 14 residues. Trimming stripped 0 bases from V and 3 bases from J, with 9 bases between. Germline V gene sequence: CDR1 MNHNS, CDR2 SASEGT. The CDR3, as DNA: TGTGCCAGCAGTGAAGCAGGGGGTAGCTACGAGCAGTACTTC. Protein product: CASSEAGGSYEQYF.

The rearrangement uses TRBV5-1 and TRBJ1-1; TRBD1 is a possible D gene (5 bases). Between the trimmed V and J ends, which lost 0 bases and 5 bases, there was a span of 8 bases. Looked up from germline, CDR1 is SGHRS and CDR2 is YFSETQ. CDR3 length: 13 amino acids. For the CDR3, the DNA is TGCGCCAGCAGCTTGGCCCGACAGACTGAAGCTTTCTTT. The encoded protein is CASSLARQTEAFF.

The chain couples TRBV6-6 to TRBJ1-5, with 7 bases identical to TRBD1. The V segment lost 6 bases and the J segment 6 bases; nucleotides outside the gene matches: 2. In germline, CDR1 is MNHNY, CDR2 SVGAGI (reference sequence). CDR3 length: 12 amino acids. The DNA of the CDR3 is TGTGCCAGCAGACAGGGGTCTCAGCCCCAGCATTTT. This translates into CASRQGSQPQHF.

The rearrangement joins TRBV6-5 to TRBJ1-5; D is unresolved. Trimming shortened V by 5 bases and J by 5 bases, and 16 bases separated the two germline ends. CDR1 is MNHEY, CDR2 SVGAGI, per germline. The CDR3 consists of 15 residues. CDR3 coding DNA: TGTGCCAGCAGTCTAATCCAGGTTGTGCATCAGCCCCAGCATTTT. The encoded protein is CASSLIQVVHQPQHF.

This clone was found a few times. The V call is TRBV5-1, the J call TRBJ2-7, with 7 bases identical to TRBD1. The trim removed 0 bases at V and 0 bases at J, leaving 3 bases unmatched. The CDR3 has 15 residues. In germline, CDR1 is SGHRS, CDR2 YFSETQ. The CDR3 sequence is CASSLEGAVSYEQYF. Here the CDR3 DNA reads TGCGCCAGCAGCTTGGAGGGGGCGGTCTCCTACGAGCAGTACTTC.

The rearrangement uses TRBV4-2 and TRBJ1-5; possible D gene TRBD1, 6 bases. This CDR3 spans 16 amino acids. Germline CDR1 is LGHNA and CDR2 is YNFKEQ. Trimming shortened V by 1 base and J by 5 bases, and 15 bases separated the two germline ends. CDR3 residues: CASSQGLLQGDQPQHF. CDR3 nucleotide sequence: TGTGCCAGCAGCCAAGGACTATTACAGGGTGATCAGCCCCAGCATTTT.

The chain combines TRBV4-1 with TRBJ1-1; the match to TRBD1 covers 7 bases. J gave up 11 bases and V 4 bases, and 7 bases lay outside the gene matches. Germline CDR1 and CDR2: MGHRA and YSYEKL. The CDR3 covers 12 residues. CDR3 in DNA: TGCGCCAGCAGCCGAGAGGGCAGGGGGGCTTTCTTT. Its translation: CASSREGRGAFF.

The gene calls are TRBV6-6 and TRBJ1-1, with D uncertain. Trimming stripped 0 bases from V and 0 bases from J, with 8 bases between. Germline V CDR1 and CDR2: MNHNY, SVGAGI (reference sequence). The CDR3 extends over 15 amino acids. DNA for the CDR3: TGTGCCAGCAGTTACTCATACGGGGTGAACACTGAAGCTTTCTTT. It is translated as CASSYSYGVNTEAFF.

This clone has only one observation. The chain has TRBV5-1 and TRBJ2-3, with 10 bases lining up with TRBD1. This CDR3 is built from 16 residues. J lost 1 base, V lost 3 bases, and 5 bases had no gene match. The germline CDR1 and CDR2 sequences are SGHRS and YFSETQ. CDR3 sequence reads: CASSWRQGAGTDTQYF. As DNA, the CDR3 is TGCGCCAGCAGCTGGCGACAGGGGGCCGGCACAGATACGCAGTATTTT.

CDR3 sequence: CASSFGSLNEKLFF. The CDR3 nucleotides are TGTGCCAGCAGCTTTGGGAGCCTAAATGAAAAACTGTTTTTT. This chain connects TRBV7-9 to TRBJ1-4; D is unresolved. Germline CDR1 SEHNR, CDR2 FQNEAQ (reference sequence). This CDR3 has 14 amino acids. V dropped 3 bases and J dropped 5 bases, with 10 bases sitting between them.

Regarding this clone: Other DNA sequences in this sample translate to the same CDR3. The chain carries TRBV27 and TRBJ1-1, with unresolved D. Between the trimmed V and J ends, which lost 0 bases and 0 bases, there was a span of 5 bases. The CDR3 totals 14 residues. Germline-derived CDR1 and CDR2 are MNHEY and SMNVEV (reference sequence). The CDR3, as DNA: TGTGCCAGCAGTTTATCCCCCGTGAACACTGAAGCTTTCTTT. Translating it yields CASSLSPVNTEAFF.